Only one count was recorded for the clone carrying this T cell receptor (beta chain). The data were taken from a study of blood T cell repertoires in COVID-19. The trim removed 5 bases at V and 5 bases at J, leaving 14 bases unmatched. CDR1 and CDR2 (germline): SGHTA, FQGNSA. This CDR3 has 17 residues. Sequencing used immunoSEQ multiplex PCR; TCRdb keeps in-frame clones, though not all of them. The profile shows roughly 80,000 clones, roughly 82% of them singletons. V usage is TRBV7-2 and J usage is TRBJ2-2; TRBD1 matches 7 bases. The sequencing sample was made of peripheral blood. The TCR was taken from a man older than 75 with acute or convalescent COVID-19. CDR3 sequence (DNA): TGTGCCAGCAGCCCCTTGAAGGACAGGACATTAACCGGGGAGCTGTTTTTT. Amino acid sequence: CASSPLKDRTLTGELFF.